A single sample is the source of the 29 T cell receptor beta chains below, sequenced in a study of cytomegalovirus exposure and HLA in healthy donors (TCRdb year 2017). The library was generated by the immunoSEQ multiplex PCR assay. TCRdb's version of the immuneACCESS table is confined to in-frame rearrangements and falls short of the full clone set. An unresolved V gene accounts for under half of the shortfall where checked; the remainder is of unknown origin. This sample comprises tens of thousands of clones, approximately 90% of them detected only once. The top ten clones comprise over 1% of the sample. Sequencing was performed on PBMCs. All receptors derive from a woman aged 18-35 years in good health and CMV-seronegative.

The DNA of the CDR3 is TGTGCCAGCAGCGTAGATTCAGCGGTTCCTAATGAAAAACTGTTTTTT. Translating gives CASSVDSAVPNEKLFF. This chain joins TRBV9 and TRBJ1-4; D uncertain. The germline CDR1 and CDR2 sequences are SGDLS and YYNGEE. CDR3 length equals 16 residues. V was clipped by 0 bases and J by 3 bases, with 12 bases between them.

The rearrangement joins TRBV7-6 to TRBJ2-2; a possible D gene is TRBD1 (6 bases). The CDR3 has 13 residues. Germline CDR1 reads SGHVS; CDR2 reads FNYEAQ. V lost 5 bases and J 7 bases, leaving 11 bases between the germline ends. In nucleotides, the CDR3 is TGTGCCAGCAGCCAGAGGGGGTACGGGGAGCTGTTTTTT. Amino acid sequence: CASSQRGYGELFF.

This clone was counted only a few times. The gene calls are TRBV4-1 and TRBJ1-2; 9 nucleotides match TRBD1. The J segment lost 8 bases and the V segment lost 4 bases, leaving 2 bases of the junction unmatched. This CDR3 spans 12 amino acids. Germline CDR1 and CDR2: MGHRA and YSYEKL. CDR3 nucleotide sequence: TGCGCCAGCAGCCGGACAGGGGACGGCTACACCTTC. As protein: CASSRTGDGYTF.

The gene calls are TRBV7-2 and TRBJ2-5, with D possibly TRBD2 on 6 matching bases. The CDR3 spans 15 residues. The V end was cut by 0 bases, the J end by 4 bases, with 12 bases between. Germline CDR1 SGHTA, CDR2 FQGNSA. CDR3 loop: CASSLALVGGETQYF. The DNA for the CDR3 is TGTGCCAGCAGCTTAGCACTAGTGGGGGGAGAGACCCAGTACTTC.

This clone came up once. V and J are TRBV5-5 and TRBJ2-3, with a weak D call TRBD2 (5 bases). The CDR3 covers 13 residues. Trimming shortened V by 4 bases and J by 6 bases, and 12 bases separated the two germline ends. Germline V gene sequence: CDR1 SGHKS, CDR2 YYEKEE (reference sequence). The DNA of the CDR3 is TGTGCCAGCAGCCCGTCCCCGGGGGATACGCAGTATTTT. It is translated as CASSPSPGDTQYF.

The chain employs TRBV28 and TRBJ2-7; D gene ambiguous. The CDR3 contains 11 residues. V lost 9 bases to trimming and J lost 2 bases, with 8 bases between them. The germline CDR1 and CDR2 sequences are MDHEN and SYDVKM. Here the CDR3 reads CASLGPYEQYF. The CDR3 nucleotides read TGTGCCAGTCTAGGCCCCTACGAGCAGTACTTC. The whole variable domain, filled in from reference TRBV28 and TRBJ2-7, reads DVKVTQSSRYLVKRTGEKVFLECVQDMDHENMFWYRQDPGLGLRLIYFSYDVKMKEKGDIPEGYSVSREKKERFSLILESASTNQTSMYLCASLGPYEQYFGPGTRLTVT.

This clone was seen only once. This rearrangement joins TRBV6-5 to TRBJ1-2; TRBD1 agrees at 7 bases. The ends lost 0 bases at V and 6 bases at J; junction bases unmatched: 4. The CDR3 runs 14 residues. From germline, CDR1 is MNHEY and CDR2 SVGAGI. The CDR3, as DNA: TGTGCCAGCAGTTACTCACAGGGGAAGGATGGCTACACCTTC. Protein: CASSYSQGKDGYTF.

This chain connects TRBV27 to TRBJ1-2; D may be TRBD1 (5 bases). This CDR3 spans 12 amino acids. CDR1 is MNHEY, CDR2 SMNVEV, per germline (reference sequence). V was pared by 8 bases and J by 5 bases, with 12 bases between. CDR3 protein: CASSGTLYGYTF. The CDR3 region has the DNA TGTGCCAGCTCGGGGACTTTATATGGCTACACCTTC.

This clone was seen only a few times. V is TRBV2 and J is TRBJ2-7; 10 nucleotides line up with TRBD1. Per the germline V gene, CDR1 is SNHLY and CDR2 is FYNNEI. The length of the CDR3 is 13 residues. After removal of 7 bases from V and 3 bases from J, the junction contained 3 bases not matched to a gene. Here the CDR3 DNA reads TGTGCCAGCAAGAGGGACAGGGGCTACGAGCAGTACTTC. Translated: CASKRDRGYEQYF.

The chain has TRBV6-5 and TRBJ2-5; TRBD2 matches at 12 bases. Germline CDR1 reads MNHEY; CDR2 reads SVGAGI. The trim removed 0 bases at V and 7 bases at J, leaving 6 bases unmatched. The CDR3 has 16 amino acids. This CDR3 is CASSYSTSGSYGTQYF. The CDR3 region has the DNA TGTGCCAGCAGTTACTCGACTAGCGGGAGTTACGGGACCCAGTACTTC.

The chain links TRBV2 to TRBJ1-1; no definite D call. V gave up 3 bases and J gave up 1 base, with 12 bases separating them. Germline-derived CDR1 and CDR2 are SNHLY and FYNNEI. This CDR3 is built from 15 residues. The DNA of the CDR3 is TGTGCCAGCAGTGAGTTTATGGAGGCGAACACTGAAGCTTTCTTT. Amino acids: CASSEFMEANTEAFF.

The chain links TRBV7-9 to TRBJ2-1; possibly TRBD1 for D (5 bases). CDR1 and CDR2 (germline): SEHNR, FQNEAQ (reference sequence). V lost 1 base to trimming and J lost 5 bases, with 15 bases between them. The CDR3 has 16 residues. The CDR3 DNA follows: TGTGCCAGCAGCTTAGGGGCGGCAGGGTGGGACAATGAGCAGTTCTTC. It specifies CASSLGAAGWDNEQFF.

The V and J genes are TRBV5-8 and TRBJ2-5; D might be TRBD1 (5 bases). Germline V CDR1 and CDR2: SGHTS, YDEGEE. The V and J ends lost 2 bases and 5 bases respectively, with 7 bases between them. This CDR3 region has 12 residues. The CDR3 spells CASSFNRETQYF. CDR3 in DNA: TGTGCCAGCAGCTTTAACAGGGAGACCCAGTACTTC.

The rearrangement uses TRBV7-2 and TRBJ2-3; 10 bases line up with TRBD2. CDR1 and CDR2 (germline): SGHTA, FQGNSA. This CDR3 contains 18 residues. The V gene end was trimmed by 3 bases and the J gene end by 2 bases; junction bases not matched to a gene: 11. CDR3 in amino acids: CASSFNLGLAVLTDTQYF. For the CDR3, the DNA is TGTGCCAGCAGCTTTAATCTAGGACTAGCGGTACTCACAGATACGCAGTATTTT.

The rearrangement uses TRBV7-8 and TRBJ2-5; 7 nucleotides match TRBD1. The CDR3 is made up of 14 amino acids. CDR1 SGHVS and CDR2 FQNEAQ come from the germline V gene. With 5 bases clipped from V and 1 base from J, the junction kept 4 bases outside the gene matches. The CDR3 reads CASSPRDSQETQYF. For the CDR3, the DNA is TGTGCCAGCAGCCCGAGGGACAGCCAAGAGACCCAGTACTTC. Together with reference TRBV7-8 and TRBJ2-5, the CDR3 gives the full variable domain: GAGVSQSPRYKVAKRGQDVALRCDPISGHVSLFWYQQALGQGPEFLTYFQNEAQLDKSGLPSDRFFAERPEGSVSTLKIQRTQQEDSAVYLCASSPRDSQETQYFGPGTRLLVL.

This chain uses TRBV5-6 with TRBJ2-7; D perhaps matches TRBD1 (6 bases). Trimming cost V 2 bases and J 2 bases, with 17 bases left between them. Germline values: CDR1 SGHDT, CDR2 YYEEEE. This CDR3 has 16 residues. The CDR3 here is CASSFTGSTFPYEQYF. In nucleotides, the CDR3 is TGTGCCAGCAGCTTCACAGGGTCGACGTTCCCCTACGAGCAGTACTTC.

This clone was counted a single time. Other DNA sequences within the sample encode an identical CDR3. This rearrangement joins TRBV28 to TRBJ2-7; a weak D match, TRBD1 (5 bases). The CDR3 runs 13 residues. Trimming took 5 bases from V and 3 from J, leaving 11 bases between them. Germline CDR1 MDHEN, CDR2 SYDVKM. Here the CDR3 DNA reads TGTGCCAGCAGTCTCGGACATAACTACGAGCAGTACTTC. Residues: CASSLGHNYEQYF.

This rearrangement joins TRBV27 to TRBJ2-2; D may be TRBD1 (5 bases). Germline CDR1 reads MNHEY; CDR2 reads SMNVEV (reference sequence). The V gene lost 3 bases and the J gene lost 6 bases, with 14 bases spanning the gap. This CDR3 region has 15 residues. The CDR3 nucleotides read TGTGCCAGCAGTTTTCCCTACCAGGGCGCCGGGGAGCTGTTTTTT. It specifies CASSFPYQGAGELFF.

The chain combines TRBV2 with TRBJ1-2, with 11 bases aligning to TRBD1. The CDR3 runs 13 residues. The V segment lost 8 bases and the J segment 8 bases; nucleotides outside the gene matches: 7. Germline V gene sequence: CDR1 SNHLY, CDR2 FYNNEI. CDR3 nucleotides: TGTGCCAGCGGGACAGGGGGTTCCGGCGGCTACACCTTC. Protein: CASGTGGSGGYTF.

V gene TRBV5-1 combines with J gene TRBJ1-1, with 8 positions matching TRBD1. After removal of 7 bases from V and 1 base from J, the junction contained 3 bases not matched to a gene. CDR1 and CDR2 (germline): SGHRS, YFSETQ. This CDR3 has 13 residues. CDR3: CASRGQGNTEAFF. For the CDR3, the DNA is TGCGCCAGCCGAGGACAGGGGAACACTGAAGCTTTCTTT.

This chain links TRBV28 with TRBJ1-6, with TRBD1 identical over 7 bases. V gave up 2 bases and J gave up 7 bases; unmatched junction bases: 5. Germline CDR1 MDHEN, CDR2 SYDVKM. This CDR3 contains 15 residues. The DNA of the CDR3 is TGTGCCAGCAGTTTACTAACAGGGGAAAATTCACCCCTCCACTTT. Amino acid sequence: CASSLLTGENSPLHF.

J is TRBJ1-4 and V is TRBV28; D gene uncertain. The CDR3 has 14 amino acids. Germline assignment: CDR1 MDHEN and CDR2 SYDVKM. V lost 6 bases and J 0 bases, leaving 8 bases between the germline ends. The CDR3 loop reads CASSTVATNEKLFF. DNA for the CDR3: TGTGCCAGCAGCACGGTAGCAACTAATGAAAAACTGTTTTTT.

This clone was seen more than once but under ten times. This chain links TRBV25-1 with TRBJ2-2; D remains unclear. This CDR3 has 12 amino acids. V shed 1 base and J shed 7 bases, with 4 bases lying between them. CDR1 MGHDK and CDR2 SYGVNS come from the germline V gene. The CDR3 nucleotides are TGTGCCAGCAGTGAATCCAGCGGGGAGCTGTTTTTT. Translation: CASSESSGELFF.

The gene calls are TRBV9 and TRBJ1-2, with D maybe TRBD1 (6 bases). This CDR3 comprises 15 residues. CDR1 is SGDLS and CDR2 is YYNGEE in the germline V gene. V lost 7 bases, J lost 6 bases, and 22 bases lay in between. CDR3 bases: TGTGCCAGCGACAACTTGGGGGGGCGGGTGGATGGCTACACCTTC. Its translation is CASDNLGGRVDGYTF.

This chain uses TRBV19 with TRBJ2-7; weak D call: TRBD1 (5 bases). This CDR3 is built from 12 residues. With 10 bases removed from V and 2 bases from J, the gap between germline ends came to 12 bases. Germline V gene lookup returns CDR1 LNHDA and CDR2 SQIVND (reference sequence). This CDR3 reads CATSDRPYEQYF. DNA for the CDR3: TGTGCCACATCTGACAGACCCTACGAGCAGTACTTC.

V is TRBV7-9 and J is TRBJ2-7; D perhaps matches TRBD2 (6 bases). Trimming left V 5 bases short and J 6 bases short, with 11 bases between. The length of the CDR3 is 12 residues. Germline V CDR1 and CDR2: SEHNR, FQNEAQ (reference sequence). The CDR3 coding sequence is TGTGCCAGCAGCCAGACTAGTTCCGAGCAGTACTTC. Translated: CASSQTSSEQYF.

This clone was seen just once. J is TRBJ2-1 and V is TRBV28; D might be TRBD1 (5 bases). V was clipped by 5 bases and J by 7 bases, with 18 bases between them. CDR1 and CDR2 from the germline V gene are MDHEN and SYDVKM. The CDR3 is made up of 15 amino acids. The CDR3 DNA reads TGTGCCAGCAGTCCCGGACAACATTCAGAAAATGAGCAGTTCTTC. It encodes CASSPGQHSENEQFF.

The gene calls are TRBV7-6 and TRBJ2-3; 9 nucleotides match TRBD1. Per germline, CDR1 SGHVS and CDR2 FNYEAQ. J was trimmed by 6 bases and V by 5 bases; bases with no gene match: 6. CDR3 length: 14 amino acids. CDR3 in amino acids: CASSGQGYGDTQYF. The CDR3 DNA reads TGTGCCAGCAGCGGACAGGGGTATGGGGATACGCAGTATTTT.

The rearrangement uses TRBV5-5 and TRBJ2-5; possible D gene TRBD2, 6 bases. Deletions cut 4 bases from V and 6 bases from J, with 13 bases between. This CDR3 region has 13 residues. Per germline, CDR1 SGHKS and CDR2 YYEKEE (reference sequence). The CDR3 DNA sequence: TGTGCCAGCAGCCTGGGACTGGCCCAGACCCAGTACTTC. Its translation: CASSLGLAQTQYF.